A single sample is the source of the 4 T cell receptor beta chains below, sequenced in a study of CD8+CD57+ T cells in acquired aplastic anemia. Patients selected for sequencing had displayed CD8+CD57+ cell expansion by flow cytometry. TCR beta VDJ and CDR3 profiling used genomic DNA as template. MiXCR was run by TCRdb on the reads, yielding one entry per CDR3 protein. The repertoire holds about 180,000 distinct CDR3 sequences, with roughly 60% as singletons. The sample was sorted CD4+, CD8+, or CD8+CD57+ T cells (not recorded which) from PBMCs. Receptors originate from a human donor with aplastic anemia.

V and J are TRBV7-2 and TRBJ2-7, with 9 bases identical to TRBD2. Germline CDR1 SGHTA, CDR2 FQGNSA. The junction had 9 bases not matched to a gene; V was cut back by 6 bases and J by 6 bases. This CDR3 contains 14 residues. CDR3 region: CASRRSGRSIEQYF. The CDR3 bases are TGTGCCAGCAGACGAAGCGGGAGGTCTATCGAGCAGTACTTC.

This clonotype was detected only once. The chain employs TRBV5-1 and TRBJ2-1; the D gene is possibly TRBD1 (6 bases). The CDR3 consists of 13 residues. Germline CDR1 and CDR2: SGHRS and YFSETQ. Trimming removed 4 bases from V and 3 bases from J, with 8 bases in between. The CDR3 spells CASSEQGYNEQFF. The CDR3, as DNA: TGCGCCAGCAGCGAACAGGGCTACAATGAGCAGTTCTTC.

The rearrangement joins TRBV12-3 or TRBV12-4 to TRBJ2-7, with 7 bases fitting TRBD2. The CDR3 is 12 amino acids. V was pared by 5 bases and J by 6 bases, with 4 bases of the junction left unmatched. CDR3 coding DNA: TGTGCCAGCAGTCCCAGGGAGGGCGAGCAGTACTTC. Translating it yields CASSPREGEQYF.

V and J are TRBV9 and TRBJ2-3, with D tentatively TRBD2 (6 bases). The CDR3 extends over 16 amino acids. The V gene lost 0 bases and the J gene lost 2 bases, with 13 bases spanning the gap. Germline assignment: CDR1 SGDLS and CDR2 YYNGEE. The CDR3 nucleotides are TGTGCCAGCAGCGTAGCTCAAGGGGACTCCACAGATACGCAGTATTTT. Its translation: CASSVAQGDSTDTQYF.